These T cell receptor beta chains were read from a single sample in a study of beta chain features in type 1 diabetes. The repertoire was sequenced with immunoSEQ multiplex PCR; TCRdb's copy has only in-frame clones and lacks some. The sample holds under 350,000 clones; approximately 14% are singletons and the top ten take approximately 0.015%. The sample comprised naive CD4+ T cells from blood. The receptors here all came from a man aged 30 to 39 with type 1 diabetes. The CDR3 runs from the conserved cysteine through the conserved F or W. A D gene is named only where the DNA matches it firmly.

CSVEETAGRETQYF,TRBV29-1,TRBJ2-5,.
CASSPLEGLNTEAFF,TRBV18,TRBJ1-1,.
CAISHTGEADTEAFF,TRBV10-3,TRBJ1-1,.
CASSSSKSGFQETQYF,TRBV18,TRBJ2-5,.
CASSFGASGSLNEQFF,TRBV5-1,TRBJ2-1,TRBD2
CASSYYQGGQPQHF,TRBV6-5,TRBJ1-5,.
CASSLPGSSTDTQYF,TRBV5-4,TRBJ2-3,.
CASKPEVGLYSYNEQFF,TRBV5-1,TRBJ2-1,.
CASVGKTGYSNQPQHF,TRBV14,TRBJ1-5,.
CASRDGTLYNEQFF,TRBV6-5,TRBJ2-1,.
CASSQGGQGARGANVLTF,TRBV4-1,TRBJ2-6,TRBD1
CASSGQGKGEKLFF,TRBV9,TRBJ1-4,TRBD1
CASSLKRSYNEQFF,TRBV27,TRBJ2-1,.
CASSGLAGGLSEQFF,TRBV9,TRBJ2-1,TRBD2
CATRLGRGNTEAFF,TRBV19,TRBJ1-1,.
CASSGTSGRYEQYF,TRBV2,TRBJ2-7,TRBD2
CASRYRFSNQPQHF,TRBV2,TRBJ1-5,.
CASSPLGWGQGISYEQYF,TRBV18,TRBJ2-7,TRBD1
CASSLASRGETQYF,TRBV7-9,TRBJ2-5,.
CASSGTSSTQYF,TRBV6-5,TRBJ2-3,TRBD2
CASSVALQETQYF,TRBV9,TRBJ2-5,.
CASSQDRYSTEAFF,TRBV4-1,TRBJ1-1,.
CASSIRRNQPQHF,TRBV28,TRBJ1-5,.
CASSSLTRTNYGYTF,TRBV28,TRBJ1-2,.
CASSSRGDRAGEQYF,TRBV7-2,TRBJ2-7,TRBD1
CATSELGRDKNIQYF,TRBV28,TRBJ2-4,.
CSVGGSGGYEQYF,TRBV29-1,TRBJ2-7,TRBD2
CASSPRLPGDGELFF,TRBV5-1,TRBJ2-2,.
CASRGLPGQGIYEQYF,TRBV19,TRBJ2-7,TRBD1
CASSGVRYEQYF,TRBV25-1,TRBJ2-7,.
CASSELGTGSDEQFF,TRBV25-1,TRBJ2-1,TRBD1
CASSLPEGNTIYF,TRBV18,TRBJ1-3,.
CASSLYPQTSGYNEQFF,TRBV28,TRBJ2-1,TRBD2
CSVAGQDEKLFF,TRBV29-1,TRBJ1-4,TRBD1
CASSSQGAGDYGYTF,TRBV5-6,TRBJ1-2,TRBD1
CSVAGNLAKNIQYF,TRBV29-1,TRBJ2-4,.
CASSSPGGQETQYF,TRBV28,TRBJ2-5,.
CASRSGLAVTYEQYF,TRBV28,TRBJ2-7,TRBD2
CASSVDGDYYNEQFF,TRBV9,TRBJ2-1,TRBD2
CASGTGNTEAFF,TRBV28,TRBJ1-1,.
CASSLESQGVYGYTF,TRBV5-1,TRBJ1-2,TRBD1
CASTHGVRGEAFF,TRBV28,TRBJ1-1,.
CASAFAGGPGEKLFF,TRBV9,TRBJ1-4,.
CASLRGGTGEQFF,TRBV21-1,TRBJ2-1,.
CASTLQGAVAKNIQYF,TRBV2,TRBJ2-4,TRBD1
CASSYSELTNTEAFF,TRBV6-5,TRBJ1-1,.
CASSVGGLQETQYF,TRBV9,TRBJ2-5,.
CASSLGGTPNPPQHF,TRBV28,TRBJ1-5,.
CATSWDRGLRETQYF,TRBV15,TRBJ2-5,TRBD1
CASSVVLAGGPRFF,TRBV9,TRBJ2-1,TRBD2
CASSNRVVQPQHF,TRBV19,TRBJ1-5,.
CASSYGTSNNEQFF,TRBV6-5,TRBJ2-1,TRBD2
CASSFGTGVSYEQYF,TRBV7-9,TRBJ2-7,.
CASSAGLAGPSYNEQFF,TRBV5-1,TRBJ2-1,TRBD2
CASSPETGLRTYEQYF,TRBV18,TRBJ2-7,.
CAWGRGNQPQHF,TRBV30,TRBJ1-5,.
CASSLGDYGYTF,TRBV28,TRBJ1-2,.